A selection of T cell receptor beta chains follows, all from one sample in a study of T cell responses to AZD1222 COVID-19 vaccine. Measured with immunoSEQ multiplex PCR; TCRdb has only the in-frame clones, and not every one. The sample contains tens of thousands of clones, 90% of which appear only once. The source was peripheral blood, collected 28 days after the second AZD1222 dose. Receptors originate from an adult who received the AZD1222 COVID-19 vaccine. The CDR3 runs from the conserved cysteine through the conserved F or W. A D gene is named only where the DNA matches it firmly. Clone size is shown for a subset of rows, as once, few, many or a class of expanded clone.

v_call	d_call	clone_size	j_call	cdr3_aa	cdr3_nt
TRBV30	TRBD2	.	TRBJ2-7	CAWSPGLDFGEQYF	TGTGCCTGGAGCCCGGGACTAGACTTCGGCGAGCAGTACTTC
TRBV12-5	TRBD2	.	TRBJ2-2	CASGLRGGAGELFF	TGTGCTAGTGGTTTACGGGGGGGCGCCGGGGAGCTGTTTTTT
TRBV30	.	.	TRBJ2-5	CAWSPLSGGQETQYF	TGTGCCTGGAGTCCCCTATCCGGCGGACAAGAGACCCAGTACTTC
TRBV12-3/TRBV12-4	.	.	TRBJ2-7	CASNRDGVDEQYF	TGTGCCAGCAACCGGGACGGAGTGGACGAGCAGTACTTC
TRBV21-1	.	.	TRBJ2-4	CASSPGTGPTIAKNIQYF	TGTGCCAGCAGCCCCGGGACAGGGCCGACCATAGCCAAAAACATTCAGTACTTC
TRBV21-1	.	.	TRBJ2-7	CASSKEPAPYEQYF	TGTGCCAGCAGCAAAGAACCAGCTCCCTACGAGCAGTACTTC
TRBV19	.	once	TRBJ1-5	CASSIGLDQPQHF	TGTGCCAGTAGTATCGGACTGGATCAGCCCCAGCATTTT
TRBV21-1	.	.	TRBJ1-5	CASSKRQGRGGNQPQHF	TGTGCCAGCAGCAAGAGACAGGGGCGAGGGGGCAATCAGCCCCAGCATTTT
TRBV7-6	TRBD2	.	TRBJ2-2	CASSFIAGNTGELFF	TGTGCCAGCAGCTTCATAGCGGGGAACACCGGGGAGCTGTTTTTT
TRBV6-5	TRBD2	.	TRBJ2-1	CASSPWERGREFF	TGTGCCAGCAGCCCCTGGGAGCGGGGGAGGGAGTTCTTC
TRBV7-9	.	.	TRBJ2-4	CASSPSAKNIQYF	TGTGCCAGCAGCCCTTCAGCCAAAAACATTCAGTACTTC
TRBV6-5	.	.	TRBJ2-7	CASSSPTLSHYEQYF	TGTGCCAGCAGTTCTCCGACATTAAGCCACTACGAGCAGTACTTC
TRBV5-4	TRBD1	.	TRBJ2-2	CASSMGQFDTGELFF	TGTGCCAGCAGCATGGGACAGTTTGACACCGGGGAGCTGTTTTTT
TRBV5-1	.	.	TRBJ1-3	CASSLDGLRSGNTIYF	TGCGCCAGCAGCTTGGATGGTCTTCGCTCTGGAAACACCATATATTTT
TRBV9	.	.	TRBJ1-4	CASSVGTATNEKLFF	TGTGCCAGCAGCGTAGGGACGGCAACTAATGAAAAACTGTTTTTT